The subject of this entry is one TCR beta chain. Its cognate antigen is unknown. These data are taken from a study of response to subunit inactivated influenza vaccine. Study conclusions and caveats: Seasonal influenza vaccination, on each occasion, was suggested by the authors to recruit few new T cells.

Using its own MiXCR run on the RT-PCR reads, TCRdb lists one record per CDR3 protein. The sample has hundreds of thousands of distinct CDR3 sequences, about 18% seen once. Trimming took 0 bases from V and 14 from J; bases not matched to a gene: 3. There are 12 residues in the CDR3. From germline, CDR1 is MNHEY and CDR2 SVGEGT. V gene TRBV6-2 or TRBV6-3 combines with J gene TRBJ2-1; 8 positions match TRBD1. Sequenced here: PBMCs from blood, sampled roughly 5 days after vaccination. The source is a man aged 45-60 years who received an inactivated influenza vaccine. The CDR3 is CASSYSTGVKFF. In DNA form, the CDR3 reads TGTGCCAGCAGTTACTCGACAGGGGTTAAGTTCTTC.